The 32 T cell receptor beta chains in this list originate from one sample, sequenced in a study of T cells in narcolepsy. Profiling relied on immunoSEQ multiplex PCR, and the TCRdb table lists in-frame clones only, not all of them. The sample shows about 34,000 clones, 80% to 85% of them seen only once. Sequencing input: CD45RA- memory CD4+ T cells from PBMCs. These receptors originate from a human donor with narcolepsy.

The chain uses TRBV29-1 and TRBJ2-7; D might be TRBD2 (6 bases). CDR1 is SQVTM, CDR2 ANQGSEA, per germline. V gave up 1 base and J gave up 2 bases, with 15 bases separating them. The CDR3 has 15 residues. In DNA, the CDR3 is TGCAGCGTTGAAGGGGGCGGGACGGGAACCTACGAGCAGTACTTC. Translated, it gives CSVEGGGTGTYEQYF.

The chain uses TRBV6-5 and TRBJ1-2; 7 bases are a match to TRBD1. The V and J ends lost 10 bases and 5 bases, in that order; junction bases with no gene match: 7. The CDR3 loop spans 12 amino acids. Germline assignment: CDR1 MNHEY and CDR2 SVGAGI. For the CDR3, the DNA is TGTGCCACAACGACAGGGCCTTATGGCTACACCTTC. It specifies CATTTGPYGYTF.

This rearrangement joins TRBV5-1 to TRBJ2-3, with 8 bases fitting TRBD2. CDR1 SGHRS and CDR2 YFSETQ come from the germline V gene. This CDR3 has 16 residues. V lost 0 bases, J lost 3 bases, and 6 bases stayed unmatched. Here the CDR3 reads CASSLVASGPTDTQYF. CDR3 DNA sequence: TGCGCCAGCAGCTTGGTGGCTAGCGGGCCTACAGATACGCAGTATTTT.

As for this clone: One end of the junction is discordant with germline, which a read error may explain. V usage is TRBV7-9 and J usage is TRBJ1-1; 7 bases match TRBD1. The CDR3 is 14 residues long. From germline, CDR1 is SEHNR and CDR2 FQNEAQ (reference sequence). The CDR3 DNA is TGTGCCAGCAGATTAGACAGGGTGGACACTGAAGCTTTCTTT. It translates to CASRLDRVDTEAFF.

The chain carries TRBV2 and TRBJ1-2, with 8 bases lining up with TRBD1. CDR1 is SNHLY, CDR2 FYNNEI, per germline. After removal of 7 bases from V and 4 bases from J, the junction contained 8 bases not matched to a gene. The CDR3 spans 14 residues. The CDR3 coding sequence is TGTGCCAGCACCGTCAGGACAGGGCGCTATGGCTACACCTTC. This gives the protein CASTVRTGRYGYTF.

V is TRBV7-3 and J is TRBJ2-2; no definite D call. Germline CDR1 SGHTA, CDR2 FQGTGA. Trimming removed 0 bases at V and 4 bases at J, with 3 bases between. The CDR3 totals 13 residues. The CDR3 loop is CASSLTRTGELFF. In nucleotides, the CDR3 is TGTGCCAGCAGCTTAACCCGCACCGGGGAGCTGTTTTTT.

CDR3 sequence: CASGTGVYEQYF. DNA for the CDR3: TGTGCCAGCGGGACAGGGGTCTACGAGCAGTACTTC. The chain carries TRBV28 and TRBJ2-7; 10 bases are a match to TRBD1. The trim removed 8 bases at V and 3 bases at J, leaving 1 base unmatched. There are 12 residues in the CDR3. From germline, CDR1 is MDHEN and CDR2 SYDVKM.

The chain has TRBV30 and TRBJ2-5, with D unclear. The CDR3 length is 11 residues. In germline, CDR1 is GTSNPN, CDR2 SVGIG (reference sequence). V dropped 5 bases and J dropped 4 bases, with 8 bases sitting between them. CDR3 protein: CAWGLSETQYF. In DNA form, the CDR3 reads TGTGCCTGGGGGCTCTCAGAGACCCAGTACTTC.

The rearrangement links TRBV19 to TRBJ1-1; D is ambiguous. This CDR3 has 15 residues. Germline CDR1 is LNHDA and CDR2 is SQIVND (reference sequence). The ends were cut back, 11 bases at V and 1 base at J, with 20 bases in the middle. The CDR3 DNA is TGTGCCGATACCGAAGCGCCAGGTGCGAACACTGAAGCTTTCTTT. It is translated as CADTEAPGANTEAFF. The entire variable domain, with the rest obtained from reference TRBV19 and TRBJ1-1, is as follows: DGGITQSPKYLFRKEGQNVTLSCEQNLNHDAMYWYRQDPGQGLRLIYYSQIVNDFQKGDIAEGYSVSREKKESFPLTVTSAQKNPTAFYLCADTEAPGANTEAFFGQGTRLTVV.

This clone has a single count. The chain joins TRBV28 to TRBJ2-3; D not resolved. The CDR3 has 15 amino acids. V was cut by 3 bases and J by 0 bases, with 10 bases left in between. Germline V gene data show CDR1 as MDHEN and CDR2 as SYDVKM. The CDR3 DNA reads TGTGCCAGCAGTTTTATACAGAGGAGCACAGATACGCAGTATTTT. This gives the protein CASSFIQRSTDTQYF.

Comments on this clone: One end of the junction varies from germline; a read error may be responsible. The same CDR3 can be traced to other DNA sequences in this sample. This chain links TRBV11-2 with TRBJ2-7; the D gene is possibly TRBD2 (6 bases). Looked up from germline, CDR1 is SGHAT and CDR2 is FQNNGV. This CDR3 region has 16 residues. In nucleotides, the CDR3 is TGTGCTAGCAGCCCCCTAGGGAGGACTGGGGGCTACGAGCAGTACTTC. Its translation is CASSPLGRTGGYEQYF.

The chain is built from TRBV7-2 and TRBJ2-7, with 10 nucleotides matching TRBD2. Trimming at V came to 4 bases and at J to 6 bases, leaving 6 bases not matched to a gene. Germline V CDR1 and CDR2: SGHTA, FQGNSA. The CDR3 sequence is 14 residues long. The CDR3 region has the DNA TGTGCCAGCAGCTGGCGGGGGACTAGCGTCGAGCAGTACTTC. Amino acid sequence: CASSWRGTSVEQYF.

On this clone itself: The sample carries other DNA sequences with the same CDR3. CDR3 in DNA: TGTGCCAGCAGCTTAGGACTAGCGGGGGGCTCTGGGGCCAACGTCCTGACTTTC. Translated, it gives CASSLGLAGGSGANVLTF. The chain employs TRBV7-2 and TRBJ2-6, with 13 bases fitting TRBD2. The CDR3 has 18 residues. The germline gives CDR1 SGHTA, CDR2 FQGNSA. With 1 base clipped from V and 0 bases from J, the junction kept 0 bases outside the gene matches.

CDR3 protein: CASSLNSQTEAFF. DNA for the CDR3: TGTGCCAGCAGCTTGAACAGCCAAACTGAAGCTTTCTTT. The chain carries TRBV5-5 and TRBJ1-1; D gene unclear. The germline V gene has CDR1 SGHKS and CDR2 YYEKEE (reference sequence). Deletions cut 1 base from V and 5 bases from J, with 9 bases between. The CDR3 totals 13 residues.

This chain links TRBV7-8 with TRBJ1-4; D is unclear. CDR3 length: 19 residues. V lost 5 bases to trimming and J lost 0 bases, with 22 bases between them. Germline assignment: CDR1 SGHVS and CDR2 FQNEAQ. The chain's CDR3 is CASSPAQWGMATTNEKLFF. CDR3 DNA sequence: TGTGCCAGCAGCCCTGCCCAGTGGGGAATGGCGACAACTAATGAAAAACTGTTTTTT.

V gene TRBV7-2 combines with J gene TRBJ2-2; D remains unclear. Looked up from germline, CDR1 is SGHTA and CDR2 is FQGNSA. The CDR3 consists of 14 residues. Deletions cut 5 bases from V and 5 bases from J, with 12 bases between. For the CDR3, the DNA is TGTGCCAGCAGCCCACTGGTTGAAACCGGGGAGCTGTTTTTT. It yields the protein CASSPLVETGELFF.

The chain recombines TRBV6-1 with TRBJ1-2; no reliable D call. Trimming removed 3 bases from V and 4 bases from J, with 12 bases in between. Germline V gene data show CDR1 as MNHNS and CDR2 as SASEGT. This CDR3 region has 14 residues. The CDR3 protein is CASSESNRLYGYTF. In nucleotides, the CDR3 is TGTGCCAGCAGTGAGTCGAACAGACTCTATGGCTACACCTTC.

The chain is built from TRBV7-2 and TRBJ2-2; 10 bases match TRBD1. The length of the CDR3 is 16 residues. The V gene's germline CDR1 is SGHTA and CDR2 FQGNSA. Losses at the gene ends were 7 bases for V and 4 bases for J; bases not matched to a gene: 9. CDR3 sequence reads: CASIYSGTGVTGELFF. CDR3 DNA sequence: TGTGCCAGCATCTACTCCGGGACAGGGGTCACCGGGGAGCTGTTTTTT.

This chain joins TRBV19 and TRBJ1-1; possible D gene TRBD1, 6 bases. This CDR3 comprises 14 residues. V lost 11 bases to trimming and J lost 1 base, with 17 bases between them. Germline CDR1 is LNHDA and CDR2 is SQIVND (reference sequence). The CDR3 sequence is CACWDRQANTEAFF. The CDR3 DNA sequence: TGTGCCTGCTGGGACCGACAGGCGAACACTGAAGCTTTCTTT. The full variable domain, in which reference TRBV19 and TRBJ1-1 provide the parts outside the CDR3, is DGGITQSPKYLFRKEGQNVTLSCEQNLNHDAMYWYRQDPGQGLRLIYYSQIVNDFQKGDIAEGYSVSREKKESFPLTVTSAQKNPTAFYLCACWDRQANTEAFFGQGTRLTVV.

The rearrangement uses TRBV2 and TRBJ2-7; D gene uncertain. The germline V gene has CDR1 SNHLY and CDR2 FYNNEI. CDR3 size: 17 residues. The V end was cut by 3 bases, the J end by 2 bases, with 20 bases between. CDR3 residues: CASSDHGDRPRTYEQYF. The CDR3 nucleotides are TGTGCCAGCAGTGACCACGGCGACCGACCCCGAACCTACGAGCAGTACTTC.

The chain couples TRBV6-1 to TRBJ2-2; unclear D gene. The CDR3 sequence is 15 residues long. Germline V gene sequence: CDR1 MNHNS, CDR2 SASEGT. V dropped 5 bases and J dropped 1 base, with 11 bases sitting between them. The CDR3 is CASSRNHVNTGELFF. CDR3 coding DNA: TGTGCCAGCAGTCGGAACCACGTGAACACCGGGGAGCTGTTTTTT.

The rearrangement links TRBV2 to TRBJ2-5, with 7 bases matching TRBD1. The DNA end lines up better with TRBJ2-7; the J call may be wrong. Per the germline V gene, CDR1 is SNHLY and CDR2 is FYNNEI. This CDR3 is built from 14 residues. In DNA, the CDR3 is TGTGCCAGCAGCCGACAGGGAAGCTCCTACGAGCAGTACTTC. It specifies CASSRQGSSYEQYF.

About this clone itself: This same CDR3 is encoded by further DNA sequences in the sample. The chain employs TRBV5-8 and TRBJ2-5; 8 bases map to TRBD2. CDR1 is SGHTS and CDR2 is YDEGEE in the germline V gene. CDR3 size: 16 residues. Trimming cost V 2 bases and J 4 bases; bases outside gene matches: 10. This CDR3 reads CASSLRAGDPRETQYF. CDR3 nucleotide sequence: TGTGCCAGCAGCTTAAGAGCGGGGGACCCTCGAGAGACCCAGTACTTC. Complete variable domain (other parts from reference TRBV5-8 and TRBJ2-5): EAGVTQSPTHLIKTRGQQATLRCSPISGHTSVYWYQQALGLGLQFLLWYDEGEERNRGNFPPRFSGRQFPNYSSELNVNALELEDSALYLCASSLRAGDPRETQYFGPGTRLLVL.

This sequence joins TRBV5-5 and TRBJ2-3, with TRBD2 identical over 7 bases. This CDR3 is 14 amino acids long. Germline values: CDR1 SGHKS, CDR2 YYEKEE (reference sequence). V was pared by 4 bases and J by 5 bases, with 7 bases of the junction left unmatched. The CDR3 DNA reads TGTGCCAGCAGCACCGGGACTACGTTAGATACGCAGTATTTT. As protein: CASSTGTTLDTQYF.

This sequence joins TRBV7-9 and TRBJ2-3, with D unclear. CDR3 length equals 12 residues. The germline CDR1 and CDR2 sequences are SEHNR and FQNEAQ (reference sequence). Trimming removed 4 bases from V and 3 bases from J, with 5 bases in between. The chain's CDR3 is CASSSLTDTQYF. The CDR3, as DNA: TGTGCCAGCAGCTCCTTAACAGATACGCAGTATTTT.

The chain has TRBV14 and TRBJ2-6; D remains ambiguous. This CDR3 comprises 13 residues. The V end was cut by 4 bases, the J end by 6 bases, with 7 bases between. The germline V gene has CDR1 SGHDN and CDR2 FVKESK. The CDR3 is CASSLSPANVLTF. The CDR3 DNA sequence: TGTGCCAGCAGCCTCTCGCCGGCCAACGTCCTGACTTTC.

The rearrangement uses TRBV10-3 and TRBJ1-2; D remains unclear. The CDR3 loop spans 12 amino acids. Germline assignment: CDR1 ENHRY and CDR2 SYGVKD. Deletions cut 3 bases from V and 5 bases from J, with 7 bases between. The CDR3 DNA sequence: TGTGCCATCAGTGAAATGGATTATGGCTACACCTTC. This codes for CAISEMDYGYTF.

The V gene is TRBV7-3, the J gene TRBJ2-3, with a tentative D call TRBD2 (5 bases). The V gene lost 5 bases and the J gene lost 4 bases, with 16 bases spanning the gap. Germline V gene lookup returns CDR1 SGHTA and CDR2 FQGTGA. This CDR3 region has 15 residues. CDR3 protein: CASSLGLAGPDTQYF. The CDR3 nucleotides are TGTGCCAGCAGCCTCGGACTTGCTGGCCCAGATACGCAGTATTTT.

The chain carries TRBV30 and TRBJ1-2, with 9 bases matching TRBD1. V shed 0 bases, J shed 8 bases, and the junction held 16 bases outside the gene matches. The germline V gene has CDR1 GTSNPN and CDR2 SVGIG (reference sequence). There are 17 residues in the CDR3. The CDR3 protein is CAWSVAIFRQGEGGYTF. CDR3 sequence (DNA): TGTGCCTGGAGTGTGGCAATCTTTAGACAGGGGGAAGGAGGCTACACCTTC. The full variable domain, in which reference TRBV30 and TRBJ1-2 provide the parts outside the CDR3, is SQTIHQWPATLVQPVGSPLSLECTVEGTSNPNLYWYRQAAGRGLQLLFYSVGIGQISSEVPQNLSASRPQDRQFILSSKKLLLSDSGFYLCAWSVAIFRQGEGGYTFGSGTRLTVV.

This clone was seen more than once but under ten times. The J gene is TRBJ2-6, the V gene TRBV27; maybe TRBD2 (6 bases). The V gene's germline CDR1 is MNHEY and CDR2 SMNVEV (reference sequence). With 5 bases removed from V and 0 bases from J, the gap between germline ends came to 14 bases. The CDR3 covers 17 residues. The CDR3 DNA follows: TGTGCCAGCAGTGGAGGGCAGGCGACCTCTGGGGCCAACGTCCTGACTTTC. It yields the protein CASSGGQATSGANVLTF.

This chain joins TRBV6-6 and TRBJ2-1; the D is unclear. V lost 7 bases and J 7 bases, leaving 23 bases between the germline ends. Germline loops: CDR1 MNHNY, CDR2 SVGAGI (reference sequence). The CDR3 runs 16 residues. The CDR3 bases are TGTGCCAGCATCTCATCGGGCTTCCCAAATTTAAATGAGCAGTTCTTC. This encodes CASISSGFPNLNEQFF.

This chain's CDR3 is CASSEGLASEQFF. The CDR3 nucleotides read TGTGCCAGCAGTGAAGGACTAGCCAGTGAGCAGTTCTTC. This rearrangement joins TRBV2 to TRBJ2-1; 7 nucleotides align to TRBD2. The V gene's germline CDR1 is SNHLY and CDR2 FYNNEI. There are 13 residues in the CDR3. J lost 9 bases, V lost 1 base, and 3 bases had no gene match.